This T cell receptor (beta chain) was documented in a study of early T cells in non-severe SARS-CoV-2 infection. Molecules of cDNA were individually given unique molecular identifiers that were attached to them. MiXCR, applied by TCRdb to the 5' RACE reads, yields one record per CDR3 protein. The sample records tens of thousands of distinct CDR3 sequences, approximately 4.8% being singletons. V shed 1 base and J shed 5 bases, with 11 bases lying between them. In germline, CDR1 is MNHEY, CDR2 SVGAGI. The CDR3 sequence is 14 residues long. There are many counts of this clonotype. The V and J genes are TRBV6-5 and TRBJ1-1, with a tentative D call TRBD1 (5 bases). Sequencing used whole blood. This receptor was obtained from an adult who was a healthcare worker with PCR-confirmed SARS-CoV-2 infection or an uninfected control (not recorded which). This chain's CDR3 is CASSYWGPGTEAFF. Written as DNA, the CDR3 is TGTGCCAGCAGTTACTGGGGACCGGGAACTGAAGCTTTCTTT.